Described below is a single T cell receptor beta chain sequence and its context. Its recognized antigen is unknown. Per-nucleotide qualities are absent, and no much larger clonotype sits a single base away. CDR1 and CDR2 (KGHSH, LQKENI) derive from the germline V gene. The CDR3 holds 13 amino acids from the cysteine to the phenylalanine. Just CDR3 DNA is preserved here, 39 bases in frame from base 1. V is shortened by 2 bases, J by 10 bases, and the region joining them spans 14 bases. The data derive from a study of memory CD4+ T cells and cytomegalovirus serostatus (dated by TCRdb to between 2018 and 2020). Looking at the study overall: A total of around 35 healthy Belgian adults, of whom 9 were CMV seropositive and about 24 were CMV seronegative, were included in the cohort. To replicate a published TCR-based CMV serostatus classifier, the study sequenced CD4+ memory TCRbeta repertoires from a Belgian cohort whose cytomegalovirus serostatus was known. Results the study describes overall, beyond this receptor: Only CD4+CD45RO+ memory cells were sequenced, unlike the original study, which covered naive and memory CD4+ and CD8+ populations. CMV serostatus prediction reached a median bootstrapped AUC of roughly 0.96 with the original framework and just under 0.93 with a US-trained random forest. The results were read as suggesting that the CMV-associated TCR signature is, for the most part, present in the CD4+ memory repertoire. Of roughly 170 previously reported CMV-associated TCRbeta sequences, over 65 appeared in the CD4+ memory repertoires, each in one to five individuals. On the Belgian cohort, the classifier built on the original framework reached a median bootstrapped AUC of almost 0.96, with a 95% CI of 0.76-1.00.

A FACSAria II was used to sort memory CD4+ T cells, defined as single viable CD3+CD4+CD8-CD45RO+ cells. To determine CMV serostatus, a Roche Elecsys assay was used that detects serum IgG against CMV pp150, pp28, p38 and p52. After the samples were thawed, total CD4+ T cells were enriched through positive selection using CD4 magnetic microbeads. The samples came from a different study that was designed specifically to examine the CD4+ T cell memory repertoire. Peripheral blood mononuclear cells were isolated and cryopreserved according to standard operating procedures, and serum was kept at -80 degrees C. The staining relied on CD3-PerCP (BW264/56), CD4-APC (RPA-T4), CD45RO-PE (UCHT1) and CD8-Pacific Orange (3B5) antibodies, and Sytox blue was used to exclude non-viable cells. The Quick-DNA Microprep Kit was used to extract genomic DNA from the sorted cells. Amplification of TCRbeta DNA was done with the immunoSEQ hsTCRbeta kit, following the protocol from the manufacturer. TCRbeta libraries were sequenced on an Illumina MiSeq instrument. As for the original processing: Following removal of out-of-frame sequences, 2.4 million or so distinct TCRbeta sequences were retained, with an average of about 70,000 per individual. Each individual was scored using the number of approximately 160 previously reported CMV-associated TCRbeta sequences that the individual carried and the total number of productive distinct TCRbeta sequences. A beta-binomial model was reimplemented in Python, and scikit-learn random forests with default parameters were trained on US cohort data. Classifier performance on the Belgian cohort was reported as the median AUC with percentile confidence intervals calculated over 10,000 bootstrap iterations. This immuneACCESS table, as held by TCRdb, lists in-frame sequences with V and J called but not all clones. Of the missing ones, under half trace to an unresolved V gene in checked studies; the others have no known cause. The V and J calls and clone size were taken over from that table, and D and trimming were inferred from the DNA. A total of roughly 76,000 clones appear in this sample, approximately 78% of them only once. Together, the top ten hold 2% to 3% of the sample.

Here the chain combines TRBV18 and TRBJ1-1; the D gene lacks a confident call. What was sequenced was memory CD4+ T cells from blood. The source is an adult in good health and CMV-seropositive. The sequenced DNA is TGTGCCAGCTCACCAAAAACGGGATGGGGAGCTTTCTTT. It codes for CASSPKTGWGAFF.